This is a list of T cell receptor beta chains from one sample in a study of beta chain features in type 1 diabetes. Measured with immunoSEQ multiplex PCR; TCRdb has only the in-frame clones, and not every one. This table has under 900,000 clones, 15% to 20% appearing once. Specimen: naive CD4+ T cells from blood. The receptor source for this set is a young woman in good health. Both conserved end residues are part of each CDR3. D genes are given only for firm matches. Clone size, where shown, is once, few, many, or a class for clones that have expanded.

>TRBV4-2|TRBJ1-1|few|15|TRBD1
TGTGCCAGCAGCTTCACCGGGACAGGGATGACTGAAGCTTTCTTT
CASSFTGTGMTEAFF
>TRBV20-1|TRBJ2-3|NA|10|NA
TGCAGTGCTAGAGTTGCTCTGCAGTATTTT
CSARVALQYF
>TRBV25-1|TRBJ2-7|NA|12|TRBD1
TGTGCCAGCAGAAGGGACAGTTACGAGCAGTACTTC
CASRRDSYEQYF
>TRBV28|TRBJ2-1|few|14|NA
TGTGCCAGCAGTTCAAACTCCCTCACAGGGACGGAGTTCTTC
CASSSNSLTGTEFF
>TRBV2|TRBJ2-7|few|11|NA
TGTGCCAGCAGTGAACGGTACGAGCAGTACTTC
CASSERYEQYF
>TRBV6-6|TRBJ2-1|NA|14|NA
TGTGCCAGCAGGAACAGGGTCCCGGGGAATGAGCAGTTCTTC
CASRNRVPGNEQFF
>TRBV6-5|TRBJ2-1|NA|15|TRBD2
TGTGCCAGCAATAGCGGGAGCTCGGGGTACAATGAGCAGTTCTTC
CASNSGSSGYNEQFF
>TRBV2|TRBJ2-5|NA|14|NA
TGTGCCAGCAGTGGCCCGGCGGGGGCGAAGACCCAGTACTTC
CASSGPAGAKTQYF
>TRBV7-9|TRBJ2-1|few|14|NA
TGTGCCAGCAGCTTACTGACGGGGTACAATGAGCAGTTCTTC
CASSLLTGYNEQFF
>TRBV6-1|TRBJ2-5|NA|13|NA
TGTGCCAGCAGTGAAGTTCTCAGAGAGACCCAGTACTTC
CASSEVLRETQYF
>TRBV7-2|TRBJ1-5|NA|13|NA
TGTGCCAGCAGCTTAGGCCGGAATCAGCCCCAGCATTTT
CASSLGRNQPQHF
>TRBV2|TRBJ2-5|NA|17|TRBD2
TGTGCCAGCAGCTCGAAGGACTGGGGGGGAGAACAAGAGACCCAGTACTTC
CASSSKDWGGEQETQYF
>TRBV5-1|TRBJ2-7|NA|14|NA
TGCGCCAGCAGCTTGGGACTAGGGTCCTACGAGCAGTACTTC
CASSLGLGSYEQYF
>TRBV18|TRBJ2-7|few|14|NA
TGTGCCAGCTCACCCGGTGGGGTATCCTACGAGCAGTACTTC
CASSPGGVSYEQYF
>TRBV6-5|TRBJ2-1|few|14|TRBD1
TGTGCCAGCAGTTACAGGAAGGGACAGGGAACGCAGTTCTTC
CASSYRKGQGTQFF
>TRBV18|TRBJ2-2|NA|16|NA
TGTGCCAGCTCACCACCTCAGACAGTAAAGACCGGGGAGCTGTTTTTT
CASSPPQTVKTGELFF
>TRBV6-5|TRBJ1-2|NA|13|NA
TGTGCCAGCAGAGAGGACAGCATCTATGGCTACACCTTC
CASREDSIYGYTF
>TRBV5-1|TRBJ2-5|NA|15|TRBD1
TGCGCCAGCAGCTTGAGGACAGGGCATGAAGAGACCCAGTACTTC
CASSLRTGHEETQYF
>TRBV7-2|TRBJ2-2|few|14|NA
TGTGCCAGCAGCTTAGAGGGTTCGAGCGGGGAGCTGTTTTTT
CASSLEGSSGELFF